A selection of T cell receptor beta chains follows, all from one sample in a study of blood T cell repertoires in COVID-19. The data were produced by immunoSEQ multiplex PCR, yet TCRdb's version contains in-frame clones alone and is incomplete. The table lists roughly 66,000 clones, about 90% of them singletons. The sequenced sample was peripheral blood. These receptors came from a human donor in a cohort sampled during active COVID-19. Each CDR3 is given without its conserved first and last residue.

>12|TRBJ1-6|TRBV11-1
ASRPDRGRSPLH
>12|TRBJ2-1|TRBV27
ASSKGQVDNEQF
>13|TRBJ1-2|TRBV19
ASSDTGTANYGYT
>13|TRBJ2-2|TRBV2
ASSAGTSATGELF
>13|TRBJ2-1|TRBV7-3
ASSQVQGANNEQF
>15|TRBJ1-4|TRBV28
ASSFPGRGLPNEKLF
>12|TRBJ2-7|TRBV6-5
ASLNLEGSYEQY
>12|TRBJ2-3|TRBV7-3
ASSPPGGADTQY
>12|TRBJ2-3|TRBV5-4
ASSTRTGRHTQY
>14|TRBJ1-4|TRBV18
ASSPRTGALNEKLF
>11|TRBJ2-3|TRBV25-1
ASSVLATDTQY
>15|TRBJ2-5|TRBV14
ASSQDRGPIRQETQY
>15|TRBJ2-2|TRBV28
ASIPAGDSLNTGELF
>11|TRBJ2-7|TRBV29-1
SVGPGSAGEQY
>11|TRBJ1-2|TRBV19
ASSSTGSYGYT
>14|TRBJ1-3|TRBV5-1
ASSPGTGDAGNTIY
>11|TRBJ1-5|TRBV7-8
ASSLPGLSPQH
>14|TRBJ1-1|TRBV5-6
ASSRQATTPYTEAF
>9|TRBJ2-5|TRBV28
ASNSGGTQY
>14|TRBJ1-2|TRBV28
ASSSPGTVRSYGYT
>11|TRBJ2-5|TRBV5-4
ASSLAGAETQY
>12|TRBJ1-5|TRBV29-1
SVERFTRYQPQH
>14|TRBJ2-7|TRBV7-8
ASSLIPRELTYEQY
>12|TRBJ2-3|TRBV30
AWRTSAGTDTQY
>12|TRBJ2-1|TRBV7-3
ASSLSMSYNEQF
>14|TRBJ2-3|TRBV28
ASTAFGLASTDTQY
>11|TRBJ1-2|TRBV6-6
ASRNRYEGGYT
>11|TRBJ1-2|TRBV4-3
ASSQTGPGGYT
>16|TRBJ2-6|TRBV7-2
ASRPPGQGISGANVLT
>13|TRBJ2-1|TRBV30
AWSRRTSGYNEQF
>13|TRBJ1-3|TRBV27
ASRSWGGDGNTIY
>12|TRBJ1-2|TRBV27
ATRSTGLGYGYT
>12|TRBJ2-7|TRBV6-5
ASSYTGQGAQQY
>13|TRBJ1-2|TRBV19
ASRLGGGTGYGYT
>14|TRBJ1-2|TRBV24-1
ATSDKDRDINYGYT
>13|TRBJ1-5|TRBV6-2/TRBV6-3
ASSCSGQGSQPQH
>12|TRBJ2-1|TRBV24-1
ATVGTSPAGEQF
>11|TRBJ2-1|TRBV25-1
ASSEYRDNEQF
>12|TRBJ2-2|TRBV7-9
ASTLQGDTGELF
>10|TRBJ2-3|TRBV27
ASSPTQGTQY
>13|TRBJ2-4|TRBV29-1
SVGGLAGGKNIQY
>13|TRBJ1-1|TRBV7-8
ASSSSSSMNTEAF
>17|TRBJ2-1|TRBV13
ASSSKRRTGTGVYNEQF
>14|TRBJ2-3|TRBV6-1
ASSARNARGQDTQY
>10|TRBJ1-3|TRBV6-5
AAGFLVNTIY